This is a list of T cell receptor beta chains from one sample in a study of shared clonotypes between healthy human individuals. The data were produced by immunoSEQ multiplex PCR, yet TCRdb's version contains in-frame clones alone and is incomplete. The sample has 2,500,000 or so clones, approximately 90% seen once; the top ten hold roughly 0.14%. Material for sequencing was naive CD4+ T cells sorted from blood. The receptors derive from a young man in good health. Both conserved end residues are part of each CDR3. D genes are given only for firm matches. Clone sizes are given selectively: once, few, many, or a class where the clone is expanded.

d_call j_call clone_size v_call cdr3_nt cdr3_aa
NA TRBJ1-4 NA TRBV5-6 TGTGCCAGCAGCTTTTATAGGGGAGGAACTAATGAAAAACTGTTTTTT CASSFYRGGTNEKLFF
NA TRBJ2-5 NA TRBV6-5 TGTGCCAGCAGCCGACAGGCGGAGACCCAGTACTTC CASSRQAETQYF
NA TRBJ1-4 NA TRBV5-1 TGCGCCAGCAGCTTCGGGCCGAATGAAAAACTGTTTTTT CASSFGPNEKLFF
NA TRBJ2-7 NA TRBV19 TGTGCCAGTAGCCTACAGACAGGCTCCTACGAGCAGTACTTC CASSLQTGSYEQYF
TRBD1 TRBJ1-2 NA TRBV6-1 TGTGCCAGCAGTGATGAGGACAGGGGGCAAGATGGCTACACCTTC CASSDEDRGQDGYTF
NA TRBJ1-1 NA TRBV7-9 TGTGCCAGCAGCTTAGCGCTAAACCCGGGACCCACAAAGGACGAAGCTTTCTTT CASSLALNPGPTKDEAFF
NA TRBJ2-7 NA TRBV5-1 TGCGCCAGCACCTCCCGAACCTACGAGCAGTACTTC CASTSRTYEQYF
NA TRBJ1-1 NA TRBV10-3 TGTGCCATCAGTGAGAGACCTGAAGGTGAAGCTTTCTTT CAISERPEGEAFF
NA TRBJ1-2 NA TRBV20-1 TGCAGTGCGAGACGGGATGGCTACACCTTC CSARRDGYTF
NA TRBJ2-5 NA TRBV18 TGTGCCAGCTCACGTACGATCCAAGAGACCCAGTACTTC CASSRTIQETQYF
TRBD2 TRBJ2-1 NA TRBV7-9 TGTGCCAGCAGCTTAGAAACTAGCGGGAGGGGCAATGAGCAGTTCTTC CASSLETSGRGNEQFF
TRBD1 TRBJ1-2 NA TRBV7-6 TGTGCCAGCAGCCCAGGACAGGGAGGCATCTATGGCTACACCTTC CASSPGQGGIYGYTF
TRBD2 TRBJ2-1 NA TRBV5-1 TGCGCCAGCAGCCCTAGCGGGGGGGCCGGTGATGAGCAGTTCTTC CASSPSGGAGDEQFF
NA TRBJ2-5 NA TRBV6-6 TGTGCCAGCAGTCAGCTAGGGCTAGAGACCCAGTACTTC CASSQLGLETQYF
NA TRBJ2-5 NA TRBV7-8 TGTGCCAGCAGCCCCGTGGTCCCGGTACAAGAGACCCAGTACTTC CASSPVVPVQETQYF
TRBD1 TRBJ2-2 NA TRBV18 TGTGCCAGCCCATTAGGACAGGGTTCGAACACCGGGGAGCTGTTTTTT CASPLGQGSNTGELFF
TRBD2 TRBJ2-3 NA TRBV15 TGTGCCACCAGCAGAGAGGCGGGGGGGAGCACAGATACGCAGTATTTT CATSREAGGSTDTQYF
NA TRBJ2-7 NA TRBV6-5 TGTGCCAGCAGTTCTCTCCGGGACACTGCCTACGAGCAGTACTTC CASSSLRDTAYEQYF
NA TRBJ2-6 few TRBV4-1 TGCGCCAGCAGCGGACGGGTCGACCTCTACTCTGGGGCCAACGTCCTGACTTTC CASSGRVDLYSGANVLTF
NA TRBJ1-1 NA TRBV28 TGTGCCAGCAGCTCACAAGTTATTGAAGCTTTCTTT CASSSQVIEAFF
NA TRBJ2-1 NA TRBV6-1 TGTGCCAGCAGCCCCAAAGGGGGCAATGAGCAGTTCTTC CASSPKGGNEQFF
TRBD1 TRBJ1-6 NA TRBV5-4 TGTGCCAGCAGCTTTCCGGGGGACAGGGATTCACCCCTCCACTTT CASSFPGDRDSPLHF
NA TRBJ1-1 NA TRBV2 TGTGCCAATGGGGCAGGAGCGTACACTGAAGCTTTCTTT CANGAGAYTEAFF
NA TRBJ2-7 NA TRBV11-2 TGTGCCAGCAGCTTACCGTCAGCCCCCTACGAGCAGTACTTC CASSLPSAPYEQYF
TRBD1 TRBJ2-7 NA TRBV2 TGTGCCAGCAGGGACAGGGGTTCGTTGCCGGTTTCGTACTTC CASRDRGSLPVSYF
NA TRBJ2-2 NA TRBV5-8 TGTGCCAGCAGCTTAGGACAGACGAACACCGGGGAGCTGTTTTTT CASSLGQTNTGELFF
NA TRBJ2-5 NA TRBV5-1 TGCGCCAGCAGCTCGACAGCACTCCAAGAGACCCAGTACTTC CASSSTALQETQYF
NA TRBJ2-5 NA TRBV5-1 TGCGCCAGCAGCTTGGCAGGGTACGAGACCCAGTACTTC CASSLAGYETQYF
TRBD1 TRBJ2-3 NA TRBV6-5 TGTGCCAGCTGGGGACAGGGGACGCAGTATTTT CASWGQGTQYF
NA TRBJ2-1 NA TRBV6-5 TGTGCCAGCAGCCGCCGATTATCCAATGAGCAGTTCTTC CASSRRLSNEQFF
NA TRBJ1-2 NA TRBV20-1 TGCAGCCTTAGCTTAATGGAGGGCTACACCTTC CSLSLMEGYTF
TRBD1 TRBJ1-2 NA TRBV5-6 TGTGCCAGCAGCAATGTGGGACAGATCTATGGCTACACCTTC CASSNVGQIYGYTF
TRBD1 TRBJ2-7 NA TRBV15 TGTGCCACCAGCAGAGAGAGGGGGACAGGACCTGGCGAGCAGTACTTC CATSRERGTGPGEQYF
TRBD1 TRBJ1-1 NA TRBV6-5 TGTGCCAGCTTTCCGGGACAGGGGTACACTGAAGCTTTCTTT CASFPGQGYTEAFF
NA TRBJ2-2 NA TRBV5-6 TGTGCCAGCAGCTTGGGAGGGCCAACCGGGGAGCTGTTTTTT CASSLGGPTGELFF
NA TRBJ1-6 NA TRBV6-6 TGTGCCAGCAGTTACGGCAGCAGCTCCTATAATTCACCCCTCCACTTT CASSYGSSSYNSPLHF
NA TRBJ1-6 NA TRBV18 TGTGCCAGCTCACTACAATCCTATAATTCACCCCTCCACTTT CASSLQSYNSPLHF
TRBD1 TRBJ2-2 NA TRBV5-4 TGTGCCAGCAGCTCCCCGGGACAGAGGAACACCGGGGAGCTGTTTTTT CASSSPGQRNTGELFF
NA TRBJ2-1 NA TRBV4-3 TGCGCCAGCAGCCAAGTAGGAGGACGCGGCGGGATATCCTACAATGAGCAGTTCTTC CASSQVGGRGGISYNEQFF
NA TRBJ1-4 NA TRBV7-6 TGTGCCAGCAGCTTGGGCAGGGCCGAGACTCGAGGTAAAAATGAAAAACTGTTTTTT CASSLGRAETRGKNEKLFF
TRBD2 TRBJ2-1 NA TRBV4-3 TGCGCCAGCAGCCAAGTTCCCCAACTAGCGGGAGGCAATGAGCAGTTCTTC CASSQVPQLAGGNEQFF
TRBD1 TRBJ1-4 NA TRBV11-2 TGTGCCAGCAGCCTACCCCGGGGGGGGACAGGGAGGGAAAAACTGTTTTTT CASSLPRGGTGREKLFF
NA TRBJ2-7 NA TRBV5-1 TGCGCCAGCAGCTTGTCCGGGTTTGGCGAGCAGTACTTC CASSLSGFGEQYF
NA TRBJ2-7 NA TRBV7-8 TGTGCCAGCAGACCGGACAGCTCCTACGAGCAGTACTTC CASRPDSSYEQYF
NA TRBJ2-7 NA TRBV19 TGTGCCAGTAGTATAGGTGGGGGACGCTCTACCTACGAGCAGTACTTC CASSIGGGRSTYEQYF
NA TRBJ1-5 NA TRBV20-1 TGCAGTGCTACGGGGGATCAGCCCCAGCATTTT CSATGDQPQHF
NA TRBJ1-1 NA TRBV9 TGTGCCAGCAGCCCAAGTTGGGGGAACACTGAAGCTTTCTTT CASSPSWGNTEAFF
NA TRBJ2-4 NA TRBV28 TGTGCCAGCAGTTTACCCGGGACCTCTACGGGGAAAAACATTCAGTACTTC CASSLPGTSTGKNIQYF
NA TRBJ1-6 NA TRBV6-5 TGTGCCAGCAGTTACCGAACGGGCTATAATTCACCCCTCCACTTT CASSYRTGYNSPLHF
TRBD2 TRBJ2-7 NA TRBV5-4 TGTGCCAGCGGACTAGCGGGAGTAGACGAGCAGTACTTC CASGLAGVDEQYF
TRBD2 TRBJ2-3 NA TRBV5-6 TGTGCCAGCAGCTTAGGGACTAGCGGATCTACTAGCACAGATACGCAGTATTTT CASSLGTSGSTSTDTQYF
TRBD1 TRBJ1-5 NA TRBV19 TGTGCCAGTAGTTTAGGGACAGTACCTCAGCCCCAGCATTTT CASSLGTVPQPQHF
NA TRBJ1-2 once TRBV2 TGTGCCAGCAGTGAAGCCGGGACAGGCTACACCTTC CASSEAGTGYTF
TRBD1 TRBJ2-7 NA TRBV28 TGTGCCAGCGCGACAGGGTCCCACGAGCAGTACTTC CASATGSHEQYF
NA TRBJ2-7 NA TRBV5-1 TGCGCCAGCAGCTTGGTACAGGAGGGCAACGAGCAGTACTTC CASSLVQEGNEQYF
NA TRBJ2-1 NA TRBV10-3 TGTGCCATCAGTGAGTCGACCGGGCAGTACAATGAGCAGTTCTTC CAISESTGQYNEQFF
TRBD1 TRBJ1-1 NA TRBV4-3 TGCGCCAGCAGCCCAAAGTTGGGACAGGGGGTTAAGGGAAACACTGAAGCTTTCTTT CASSPKLGQGVKGNTEAFF
NA TRBJ2-3 NA TRBV6-1 TGTGCCAGCAGTGAAGCAGAGGGCGTAGGTACGCAGTATTTT CASSEAEGVGTQYF
NA TRBJ2-7 NA TRBV10-3 TGTGCCATGACTCCAGGGACAACGGTTACTGGCGAGCAGTACTTC CAMTPGTTVTGEQYF
TRBD2 TRBJ2-7 few TRBV2 TGTGCCAGCAGTGAAGGGACTAGCGGGGAGCAGTACTTC CASSEGTSGEQYF